A single sample gave rise to the 17 T cell receptor beta chains below, sequenced in a study of cytomegalovirus exposure and HLA in healthy donors. PCR primers comprised 60 Vbeta and 13 Jbeta primers. Only in-frame clones appear in the TCRdb table, and some are missing; sequencing was by immunoSEQ multiplex PCR. The table shows approximately 120,000 clones, with roughly 85% occurring only once. The sequencing sample was made of PBMCs. The source is a young woman in good health and CMV-seropositive.

The chain combines TRBV30 with TRBJ2-4; TRBD2 aligns across 7 bases. Germline assignment: CDR1 GTSNPN and CDR2 SVGIG (reference sequence). This CDR3 contains 15 residues. V trimming: 2 bases; J trimming: 6 bases; junction bases outside the gene matches: 10. The CDR3 region is CAWSTERDGGNIQYF. For the CDR3, the DNA is TGTGCCTGGAGTACGGAGCGGGATGGAGGAAACATTCAGTACTTC. Full variable domain (rest looked up from reference TRBV30 and TRBJ2-4): SQTIHQWPATLVQPVGSPLSLECTVEGTSNPNLYWYRQAAGRGLQLLFYSVGIGQISSEVPQNLSASRPQDRQFILSSKKLLLSDSGFYLCAWSTERDGGNIQYFGAGTRLSVL.

The V call is TRBV7-2, the J call TRBJ2-7; 7 nucleotides match TRBD2. The CDR3 consists of 18 residues. Trimming removed 1 base from V and 6 bases from J; junction bases left unmatched: 18. The germline V gene has CDR1 SGHTA and CDR2 FQGNSA. CDR3 sequence reads: CASSLGMAFGGGGSEQYF. The CDR3 DNA reads TGTGCCAGCAGCTTAGGGATGGCCTTTGGTGGGGGAGGGAGCGAGCAGTACTTC.

The chain is built from TRBV5-1 and TRBJ2-1; 10 positions match TRBD1. Trimming removed 4 bases from V and 9 bases from J; junction bases left unmatched: 13. Germline V gene data show CDR1 as SGHRS and CDR2 as YFSETQ. The CDR3 extends over 16 amino acids. CDR3 bases: TGCGCCAGCAGCACCGCTAGACAGGGGGCTAGAGGTGAGCAGTTCTTC. This encodes CASSTARQGARGEQFF.

V is TRBV2 and J is TRBJ2-3; D call uncertain. This CDR3 comprises 13 residues. Per the germline V gene, CDR1 is SNHLY and CDR2 is FYNNEI. Trimming removed 5 bases from V and 0 bases from J, with 6 bases in between. This chain's CDR3 is CASSLESTDTQYF. The CDR3 DNA reads TGTGCCAGCAGTCTAGAGAGCACAGATACGCAGTATTTT.

V is TRBV7-3 and J is TRBJ2-1; 16 bases map to TRBD2. The CDR3 length is 22 residues. The V and J ends lost 2 bases and 0 bases, in that order; junction bases with no gene match: 13. The V gene's germline CDR1 is SGHTA and CDR2 FQGTGA. The CDR3 DNA sequence: TGTGCCAGCAGCTTACGGGGGTTTACCGGGACTAGCGGGAGGGTCTCCTACAATGAGCAGTTCTTC. Protein: CASSLRGFTGTSGRVSYNEQFF.

The J gene is TRBJ2-7, the V gene TRBV15; perhaps TRBD1 as D (6 bases). The V end lost 6 bases, the J end lost 6 bases, and 15 bases lay between the germline ends. The CDR3 extends over 13 amino acids. In germline, CDR1 is LNHNV, CDR2 YYDKDF (reference sequence). CDR3 in DNA: TGTGCCACCAGGTTGGCAGGGGTAGGCGAGCAGTACTTC. Amino acids: CATRLAGVGEQYF.

This clone occurred a few times. The genes are TRBV5-4 and TRBJ2-7; 9 bases match TRBD2. This CDR3 is built from 15 residues. Germline CDR1 SGHNT, CDR2 YYREEE (reference sequence). J gave up 4 bases and V 0 bases, and 5 bases lay outside the gene matches. CDR3 DNA: TGTGCCAGCAGCTTGGTTGCTAGCGGGAAGTACGAGCAGTACTTC. Translation gives CASSLVASGKYEQYF.

The chain links TRBV28 to TRBJ1-5; 7 bases line up with TRBD1. The trim removed 2 bases at V and 7 bases at J, leaving 11 bases unmatched. The CDR3 covers 16 residues. Germline V gene data show CDR1 as MDHEN and CDR2 as SYDVKM. The CDR3 spells CASSLTVGDRPQPQHF. The CDR3 coding sequence is TGTGCCAGCAGTTTAACGGTTGGGGACAGACCCCAGCCCCAGCATTTT.

The chain couples TRBV28 to TRBJ2-5; 12 bases fit TRBD2. The germline V gene has CDR1 MDHEN and CDR2 SYDVKM. Trimming removed 4 bases from V and 4 bases from J; junction bases left unmatched: 10. The CDR3 loop spans 17 amino acids. The CDR3 loop is CASSSPSSTSGGETQYF. CDR3 nucleotides: TGTGCCAGCAGTTCACCTTCCTCGACTAGCGGGGGAGAGACCCAGTACTTC.

The chain has TRBV12-5 and TRBJ1-1, with TRBD1 matching 7 bases. The J segment lost 1 base and the V segment lost 1 base, leaving 6 bases of the junction unmatched. The germline V gene encodes CDR1 LGHNT and CDR2 FRNRAP. This CDR3 region has 16 residues. The CDR3 here is CASGLGQGEGNTEAFF. Written as DNA, the CDR3 is TGTGCTAGTGGTTTGGGACAGGGAGAGGGGAACACTGAAGCTTTCTTT.

The rearrangement links TRBV27 to TRBJ2-7; possibly TRBD2 for D (6 bases). Germline V lookup: CDR1 MNHEY, CDR2 SMNVEV (reference sequence). Trimming took 8 bases from V and 0 from J, leaving 14 bases between them. This CDR3 is built from 14 residues. The CDR3 spells CASRPGLSSYEQYF. In nucleotides, the CDR3 is TGTGCCAGCCGACCGGGACTGTCCTCCTACGAGCAGTACTTC.

V usage is TRBV5-1 and J usage is TRBJ1-1; no definite D call. This CDR3 has 15 amino acids. Trimming removed 4 bases from V and 4 bases from J, with 17 bases in between. Per the germline V gene, CDR1 is SGHRS and CDR2 is YFSETQ. The CDR3 sequence: CASSAASSRSTEAFF. The CDR3 region has the DNA TGCGCCAGCAGCGCGGCGAGTTCTCGAAGCACTGAAGCTTTCTTT.

The rearrangement joins TRBV25-1 to TRBJ2-5; TRBD2 might be the D (6 bases). The CDR3 has 13 amino acids. Germline values: CDR1 MGHDK, CDR2 SYGVNS. The germline V and J ends were trimmed by 3 bases and 5 bases, with 10 bases remaining between them. Written as DNA, the CDR3 is TGTGCCAGCAGTGAGGGGGGAAGGGAGACCCAGTACTTC. Translation gives CASSEGGRETQYF.

The J gene is TRBJ2-4, the V gene TRBV18; TRBD1 aligns across 7 bases. The ends lost 5 bases at V and 1 base at J; junction bases unmatched: 14. This CDR3 is 18 amino acids long. Germline V gene lookup returns CDR1 KGHSH and CDR2 LQKENI. The CDR3 spells CASSSLTGSVMAKNIQYF. The CDR3 DNA follows: TGTGCCAGCTCATCCCTGACAGGGAGTGTAATGGCCAAAAACATTCAGTACTTC.

The chain recombines TRBV6-6 with TRBJ2-5; 7 nucleotides align to TRBD1. Germline V lookup: CDR1 MNHNY, CDR2 SVGAGI (reference sequence). This CDR3 spans 14 amino acids. V shed 7 bases, J shed 4 bases, and the junction held 9 bases outside the gene matches. CDR3 in DNA: TGTGCCAGCAACCCGACAGGGTGGCCAGAGACCCAGTACTTC. It encodes CASNPTGWPETQYF.

The chain is built from TRBV30 and TRBJ2-1, with 8 positions matching TRBD2. This CDR3 region has 16 residues. Germline CDR1 GTSNPN, CDR2 SVGIG (reference sequence). V lost 0 bases, J lost 0 bases, and 4 bases stayed unmatched. In DNA, the CDR3 is TGTGCCTGGAGTGTACGGGGGGGCCACTCCTACAATGAGCAGTTCTTC. It is translated as CAWSVRGGHSYNEQFF.

This sequence joins TRBV2 and TRBJ1-1, with 7 bases fitting TRBD1. CDR3 length: 13 residues. CDR1 and CDR2 (germline): SNHLY, FYNNEI. J gave up 8 bases and V 8 bases, and 11 bases lay outside the gene matches. CDR3 sequence: CASGRGQGLEAFF. The CDR3, as DNA: TGTGCCAGCGGAAGGGGGCAGGGCCTAGAAGCTTTCTTT.